The next 2 T cell receptor beta chains were all read from a single sample in a study of OX40 agonist ivuxolimab in advanced cancers. Data came from immunoSEQ multiplex PCR; TCRdb stores just in-frame clones and leaves some out. In the table there are about 80,000 clones, around 86% of which are singletons. The source material was CD4+ or CD8+ T cells sorted from blood, sampled in a trial of the OX40 agonist ivuxolimab. These receptors were obtained from an adult with an advanced solid tumor such as melanoma, head and neck, liver or kidney cancer.

The chain has TRBV28 and TRBJ1-1, with D tentatively TRBD1 (5 bases). The CDR3 consists of 14 residues. V was shortened by 4 bases and J by 1 base, with 10 bases between the two germline ends. The V gene's germline CDR1 is MDHEN and CDR2 SYDVKM. CDR3 loop: CASSSGTANTEAFF. The CDR3 nucleotides are TGTGCCAGCAGTTCCGGGACGGCGAACACTGAAGCTTTCTTT.

The CDR3 nucleotides read TGTGCCAGCAGCTTATCAAGGCGGGGGGAAAAACTGTTTTTT. This gives the protein CASSLSRRGEKLFF. The chain uses TRBV7-9 and TRBJ1-4, with D perhaps matching TRBD1 (5 bases). The germline V gene encodes CDR1 SEHNR and CDR2 FQNEAQ (reference sequence). This CDR3 contains 14 residues. V lost 2 bases and J 8 bases, leaving 12 bases between the germline ends.